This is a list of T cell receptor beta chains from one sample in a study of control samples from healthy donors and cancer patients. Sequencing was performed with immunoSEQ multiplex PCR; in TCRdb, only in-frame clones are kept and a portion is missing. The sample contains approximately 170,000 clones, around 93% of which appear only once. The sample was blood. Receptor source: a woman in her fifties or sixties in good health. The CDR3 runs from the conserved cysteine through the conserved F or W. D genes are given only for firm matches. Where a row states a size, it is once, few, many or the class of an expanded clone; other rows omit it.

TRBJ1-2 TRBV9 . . CASSVGGGDTTIYGYTF TGTGCCAGCAGCGTAGGGGGAGGAGACACAACCATCTATGGCTACACCTTC
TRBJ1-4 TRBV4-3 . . CASSLKTGVGNEKLFF TGCGCCAGCAGCCTGAAGACGGGGGTAGGCAATGAAAAACTGTTTTTT
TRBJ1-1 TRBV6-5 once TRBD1 CASSSQGARTEAFF TGTGCCAGCAGTTCACAGGGGGCTCGAACTGAAGCTTTCTTT
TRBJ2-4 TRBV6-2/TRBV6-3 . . CASRHGGAAKNIQYF TGTGCCAGCCGCCATGGGGGGGCGGCCAAAAACATTCAGTACTTC
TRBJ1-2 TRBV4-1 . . CASSPTGNYGYTF TGCGCCAGCAGCCCGACAGGCAACTATGGCTACACCTTC
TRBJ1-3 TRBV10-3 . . CAISERSNTRYTIYF TGTGCCATCAGTGAGCGCTCAAACACTAGGTACACCATATATTTT
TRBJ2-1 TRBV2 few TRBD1 CASSEGDSLSSYNEQFF TGTGCCAGCAGTGAAGGGGACAGTCTAAGCTCCTACAATGAGCAGTTCTTC
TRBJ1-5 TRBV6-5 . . CASSPDRNQPQHF TGTGCCAGCAGTCCCGATCGCAATCAGCCCCAGCATTTT
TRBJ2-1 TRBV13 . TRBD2 CASSLVGRRNNEQFF TGTGCCAGCAGCTTAGTCGGGAGGAGAAACAATGAGCAGTTCTTC
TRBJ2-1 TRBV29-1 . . CSGRTVYNEQFF TGCAGCGGAAGGACAGTCTACAATGAGCAGTTCTTC
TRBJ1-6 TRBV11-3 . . CASSLGGSPLHF TGTGCCAGCAGCTTAGGAGGATCACCCCTCCACTTT
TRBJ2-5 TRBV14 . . CASSQEETQYF TGTGCCAGCAGCCAAGAGGAGACCCAGTACTTC
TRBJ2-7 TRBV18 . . CASSSGSQVPLNYEQYF TGTGCCAGCTCGTCAGGATCACAGGTACCCCTTAACTACGAGCAGTACTTC
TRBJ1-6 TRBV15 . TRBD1 CATSRTGEGSPLHF TGTGCCACCAGCAGGACAGGGGAAGGTTCACCCCTCCACTTT
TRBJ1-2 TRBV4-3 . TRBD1 CASSSGTGGWGYTF TGCGCCAGCAGCTCCGGGACAGGGGGCTGGGGCTACACCTTC
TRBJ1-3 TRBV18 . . CASSPATAGNTIYF TGTGCCAGCTCACCTGCGACAGCCGGAAACACCATATATTTT
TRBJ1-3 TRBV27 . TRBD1 CASSPSWDRSFGNTIYF TGTGCCAGCAGTCCCTCCTGGGACAGGTCTTTCGGAAACACCATATATTTT
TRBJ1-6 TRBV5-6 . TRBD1 CASSRDSFNSPLHF TGTGCCAGCAGTCGGGACAGCTTTAATTCACCCCTCCACTTT
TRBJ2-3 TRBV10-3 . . CAITAKPYSTDTQYF TGTGCCATCACCGCCAAACCATACAGCACAGATACGCAGTATTTT
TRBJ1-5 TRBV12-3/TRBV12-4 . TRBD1 CASTTGVNQPQHF TGTGCCAGCACTACAGGGGTCAATCAGCCCCAGCATTTT
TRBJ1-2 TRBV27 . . CASKGGFSGYTF TGTGCCAGCAAGGGAGGGTTCTCTGGCTACACCTTC
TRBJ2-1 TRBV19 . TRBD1 CASSSPPGQVYNEQFF TGTGCCAGTAGTTCCCCCCCGGGACAGGTTTACAATGAGCAGTTCTTC
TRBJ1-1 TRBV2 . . CASTSRVRPNTEAFF TGTGCCAGTACAAGTAGGGTAAGACCGAACACTGAAGCTTTCTTT
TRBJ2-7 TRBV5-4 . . CASSLVGDRTYEQYF TGTGCCAGCAGCTTGGTGGGGGATCGAACCTACGAGCAGTACTTC
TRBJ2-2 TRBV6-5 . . CASSYFGLNTGELFF TGTGCCAGCAGTTACTTCGGACTAAACACCGGGGAGCTGTTTTTT
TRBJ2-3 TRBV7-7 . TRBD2 CASSLSGGGTQYF TGTGCTAGCAGCTTAAGCGGGGGAGGTACGCAGTATTTT
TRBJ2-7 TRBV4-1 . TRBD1 CASSQEPGTGAYEQYF TGCGCCAGCAGCCAAGAACCCGGGACAGGGGCCTACGAGCAGTACTTC
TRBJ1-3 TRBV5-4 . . CASSTQLYSGNTIYF TGTGCCAGCAGCACTCAGCTGTACTCTGGAAACACCATATATTTT
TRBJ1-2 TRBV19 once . CASESRINYGYTF TGTGCCAGTGAGTCCCGAATTAACTATGGCTACACCTTC
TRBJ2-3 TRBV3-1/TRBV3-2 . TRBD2 CASSQVAGGQDTQYF TGTGCCAGCAGCCAAGTTGCGGGGGGGCAAGATACGCAGTATTTT
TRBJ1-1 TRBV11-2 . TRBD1 CASSWTGGNTEAFF TGTGCCAGCAGCTGGACAGGGGGGAACACTGAAGCTTTCTTT
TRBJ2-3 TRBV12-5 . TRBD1 CASGPGQGTDTQYF TGTGCTAGTGGCCCGGGACAGGGCACAGATACGCAGTATTTT
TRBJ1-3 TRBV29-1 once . CSVESTIREGNTIYF TGCAGCGTGGAGTCGACGATTAGAGAGGGAAACACCATATATTTT
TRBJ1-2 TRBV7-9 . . CASSLPPPLGYGYTF TGTGCCAGCAGCCTCCCCCCTCCGTTGGGATATGGCTACACCTTC
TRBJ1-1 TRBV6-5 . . CASSRQAQNTEAFF TGTGCCAGCAGTCGACAGGCGCAGAACACTGAAGCTTTCTTT
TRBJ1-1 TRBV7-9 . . CASREGNTEAFF TGTGCCAGCAGGGAGGGGAACACTGAAGCTTTCTTT
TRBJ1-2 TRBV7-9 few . CASSLGLVGYGYTF TGTGCCAGCAGCTTAGGGCTTGTGGGCTATGGCTACACCTTC
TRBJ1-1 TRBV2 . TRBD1 CASRETGPTEAFF TGTGCCAGCAGGGAGACAGGGCCCACTGAAGCTTTCTTT
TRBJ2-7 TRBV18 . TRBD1 CASSPGTGPYEQYF TGTGCCAGCTCACCCGGGACAGGGCCCTACGAGCAGTACTTC
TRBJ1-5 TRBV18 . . CASSPGGSNQPQHF TGTGCCAGCTCACCAGGGGGCAGCAATCAGCCCCAGCATTTT